The 27 T cell receptor beta chains below come from one sample, sequenced in a study of T cells in Graves' hyperthyroidism and ophthalmopathy. Template material for amplifying TCR beta CDR3 regions consisted of RNA transcripts. The TCR CDR3 first-round RT-PCR relied on the HTBI primer set. TCRdb re-called the multiplex PCR reads through MiXCR, storing one row per CDR3 protein. The profile shows approximately 430,000 distinct CDR3 sequences, under 15% of them singletons. Input material: blood. The receptors stem from a man aged 18 to 35 with Graves' ophthalmopathy.

This clonotype was counted many times. The V and J genes are TRBV7-9 and TRBJ2-3; 11 bases match TRBD2. The CDR3 loop spans 17 amino acids. Trimming at V came to 4 bases and at J to 2 bases, leaving 8 bases not matched to a gene. The germline V gene encodes CDR1 SEHNR and CDR2 FQNEAQ (reference sequence). CDR3 DNA: TGTGCCAGCAGCTCCTTTAGCGGGGGGGCTGCCACAGATACGCAGTATTTT. Amino acid sequence: CASSSFSGGAATDTQYF.

The V call is TRBV7-2, the J call TRBJ1-2; D gene ambiguous. The CDR3 is made up of 12 amino acids. Germline V gene lookup returns CDR1 SGHTA and CDR2 FQGNSA. Deletions cut 5 bases from V and 6 bases from J, with 10 bases between. The CDR3 sequence: CASSMDGDGYTF. CDR3 coding DNA: TGTGCCAGCAGCATGGACGGCGATGGCTACACCTTC.

This clonotype was recorded at least ten times. The rearrangement links TRBV6-1 to TRBJ1-4, with 7 positions matching TRBD1. The CDR3 is 14 residues long. Losses at the gene ends were 6 bases for V and 4 bases for J; bases not matched to a gene: 5. Germline assignment: CDR1 MNHNS and CDR2 SASEGT. For the CDR3, the DNA is TGTGCCAGCAGCGTCGGGACAGTTAATGAAAAACTGTTTTTT. It translates to CASSVGTVNEKLFF.

In its sample, this clonotype was seen many times. J is TRBJ1-1 and V is TRBV20-1; D perhaps matches TRBD1 (5 bases). CDR3 length: 12 residues. Germline V gene sequence: CDR1 DFQATT, CDR2 SNEGSKA (reference sequence). The V end was cut by 6 bases, the J end by 10 bases, with 18 bases between. This chain's CDR3 is CSAGPGLGGAFF. The CDR3 DNA reads as TGCAGTGCCGGACCGGGACTAGGCGGAGCTTTCTTT.

This clonotype was found many times. The chain uses TRBV12-3 or TRBV12-4 and TRBJ1-2, with TRBD1 matching over 9 bases. Trimming removed 5 bases from V and 8 bases from J; junction bases left unmatched: 15. CDR3 length: 16 amino acids. CDR3 residues: CASSPLEGQGVWGYTF. In DNA, the CDR3 is TGTGCCAGCAGTCCCCTCGAGGGACAGGGAGTTTGGGGCTACACCTTC.

This clonotype was detected ten times or more. This rearrangement joins TRBV9 to TRBJ2-7; 7 nucleotides align to TRBD2. V trimming: 3 bases; J trimming: 5 bases; junction bases outside the gene matches: 5. The CDR3 spans 13 residues. Per germline, CDR1 SGDLS and CDR2 YYNGEE. The CDR3 coding sequence is TGTGCCAGCAGCGACGGGGGGAGTCACGAGCAGTACTTC. It translates to CASSDGGSHEQYF.

The sample holds many counts of this clonotype. This chain connects TRBV7-8 to TRBJ1-5; D is possibly TRBD1 (5 bases). The CDR3 sequence is 15 residues long. V lost 4 bases and J 3 bases, leaving 13 bases between the germline ends. The germline V gene encodes CDR1 SGHVS and CDR2 FQNEAQ. The CDR3 region has the DNA TGTGCCAGCAGCTCCCCGGGACCGTTCAATCAGCCCCAGCATTTT. Translation gives CASSSPGPFNQPQHF.

A note on this clonotype: Possible read error: a much larger clone is one base away. This rearrangement joins TRBV15 to TRBJ2-7; 8 nucleotides match TRBD1. CDR3 length: 14 residues. The trim removed 10 bases at V and 3 bases at J, leaving 11 bases unmatched. The germline V gene encodes CDR1 LNHNV and CDR2 YYDKDF (reference sequence). The CDR3 spells CAIQTGVGIYEQYF. The CDR3 DNA sequence: TGTGCCATTCAGACAGGGGTGGGCATCTACGAGCAGTACTTC.

This clonotype was recorded a few times. This rearrangement joins TRBV14 to TRBJ2-2; a weak D match, TRBD1 (6 bases). The ends were cut back, 1 base at V and 1 base at J, with 10 bases in the middle. The CDR3 extends over 16 amino acids. The germline V gene encodes CDR1 SGHDN and CDR2 FVKESK. As DNA, the CDR3 is TGTGCCAGCAGCCAAGCCGACAGGTTGAACACCGGGGAGCTGTTTTTT. As protein: CASSQADRLNTGELFF.

This clonotype occurred many times. The CDR3 DNA follows: TGTGCCAGCAGCGTAGACCTAGCTAGCGGAGTATACAATGAGCAGTTCTTC. It specifies CASSVDLASGVYNEQFF. This chain uses TRBV9 with TRBJ2-1; 7 positions match TRBD2. Trimming removed 0 bases from V and 4 bases from J; junction bases left unmatched: 10. This CDR3 region has 17 residues. The germline CDR1 and CDR2 sequences are SGDLS and YYNGEE.

The chain recombines TRBV10-3 with TRBJ2-5, with D perhaps given as TRBD1 or TRBD2 (5 bases each). Trimming cost V 5 bases and J 5 bases, with 15 bases left between them. CDR1 is ENHRY, CDR2 SYGVKD, per germline. CDR3 size: 14 residues. The CDR3: CAISPTEGTETQYF. The CDR3 DNA is TGTGCCATCAGTCCGACAGAAGGGACGGAGACCCAGTACTTC.

The chain employs TRBV20-1 and TRBJ1-1; weak D call: TRBD1 (5 bases). Germline V gene lookup returns CDR1 DFQATT and CDR2 SNEGSKA (reference sequence). This CDR3 region has 14 residues. Trimming took 1 base from V and 5 from J, leaving 14 bases between them. The CDR3 DNA reads as TGCAGTGCTAGAGGGTCAGGGAGGGAGACTGAAGCTTTCTTT. Its protein is CSARGSGRETEAFF.

The V and J genes are TRBV10-2 and TRBJ2-5; either TRBD1 or TRBD2 may supply D (5 bases each). V was pared by 3 bases and J by 9 bases, with 23 bases between. Germline V gene lookup returns CDR1 WSHSY and CDR2 SAAADI. This CDR3 is built from 16 residues. CDR3 in amino acids: CASSEGGRVSLRAQYF. The CDR3 bases are TGCGCCAGCAGTGAAGGAGGAAGGGTGTCCCTCAGGGCCCAGTACTTC.

The chain is built from TRBV3-1 and TRBJ2-7; D may be TRBD1 or TRBD2 (5 bases each). Deletions cut 3 bases from V and 6 bases from J, with 9 bases between. This CDR3 comprises 12 residues. CDR1 is LGHDT, CDR2 YNNKEL, per germline (reference sequence). CDR3: CASSQGTSEQYF. The CDR3 bases are TGTGCCAGCAGCCAGGGGACCTCCGAGCAGTACTTC.

Ten or more counts support this clonotype. This sequence joins TRBV20-1 and TRBJ2-1, with 8 bases matching TRBD2. The germline gives CDR1 DFQATT, CDR2 SNEGSKA (reference sequence). V was clipped by 2 bases and J by 6 bases; unmatched bases: 6. There are 14 residues in the CDR3. CDR3 nucleotides: TGCAGTGCTAGATCCAGCGGGGGAAGCAATGAGCAGTTCTTC. Residues: CSARSSGGSNEQFF.

The table lists this clonotype with many counts. CDR3 sequence reads: CASSPSDENYGYTF. The CDR3, as DNA: TGTGCCAGCTCACCCTCCGACGAGAACTATGGCTACACCTTC. The chain uses TRBV18 and TRBJ1-2, with D uncertain. The CDR3 sequence is 14 residues long. Germline CDR1 and CDR2: KGHSH and LQKENI. Trimming shortened V by 3 bases and J by 2 bases, and 10 bases separated the two germline ends. The variable domain in full, with the rest retrieved from reference TRBV18 and TRBJ1-2, is NAGVMQNPRHLVRRRGQEARLRCSPMKGHSHVYWYRQLPEEGLKFMVYLQKENIIDESGMPKERFSAEFPKEGPSILRIQQVVRGDSAAYFCASSPSDENYGYTFGSGTRLTVV.

This clonotype was detected many times. CDR3 amino acids: CASSANAGVTGELFF. The CDR3 coding sequence is TGTGCCAGCAGTGCCAACGCCGGGGTCACCGGGGAGCTGTTTTTT. The rearrangement uses TRBV6-1 and TRBJ2-2; tentatively, D is TRBD2 (5 bases). Per germline, CDR1 MNHNS and CDR2 SASEGT. Trimming removed 4 bases from V and 4 bases from J, with 13 bases in between. CDR3 size: 15 residues.

Ten or more counts support this clonotype. This chain uses TRBV6-2 or TRBV6-3 with TRBJ2-3, with D unclear. There are 12 residues in the CDR3. V was shortened by 2 bases and J by 2 bases, with 2 bases between the two germline ends. The germline V gene has CDR1 MNHEY and CDR2 SVGEGT. The chain's CDR3 is CASSYPTDTQYF. The CDR3, as DNA: TGTGCCAGCAGTTACCCCACAGATACGCAGTATTTT.

This clonotype has at least ten counts. The V and J genes are TRBV3-1 and TRBJ2-5; 8 bases agree with TRBD2. Germline trimming cut 5 bases from V and 1 base from J; bases unmatched to any gene: 9. The germline V gene has CDR1 LGHDT and CDR2 YNNKEL (reference sequence). The CDR3 is 16 residues long. This CDR3 is CASSETSGNFQETQYF. In nucleotides, the CDR3 is TGTGCCAGCAGCGAAACTAGCGGCAACTTCCAAGAGACCCAGTACTTC.

Notes on this clonotype: With a much larger clone just one base away, this may be a read error. The chain recombines TRBV6-9 with TRBJ2-1; possibly TRBD1 for D (5 bases). The DNA matches TRBJ2-7 better at its end, which makes the J call doubtful. This CDR3 comprises 17 residues. Germline lookup yields CDR1 MNHGY and CDR2 SVAAGI. The CDR3 loop is CASSYGHRTRQYNEQYF. The CDR3 nucleotides are TGTGCCAGCAGTTACGGACATAGGACCCGTCAGTACAATGAGCAGTACTTC.

In its sample, this clonotype was seen many times. This sequence joins TRBV12-3 or TRBV12-4 and TRBJ1-4; D is perhaps TRBD1 (5 bases). The length of the CDR3 is 14 residues. V shed 3 bases and J shed 6 bases, with 11 bases lying between them. The CDR3 here is CASSFGGSDEKLFF. As DNA, the CDR3 is TGTGCCAGCAGTTTCGGGGGGTCCGATGAAAAACTGTTTTTT.

The genes are TRBV7-9 and TRBJ2-7; 7 nucleotides align to TRBD1. V lost 3 bases and J lost 3; bases outside the gene matches: 11. The CDR3 totals 16 residues. Germline V gene lookup returns CDR1 SEHNR and CDR2 FQNEAQ (reference sequence). Here the CDR3 reads CASSLTGTAYVYEQYF. CDR3 nucleotides: TGTGCCAGCAGCTTGACCGGGACAGCTTACGTCTACGAGCAGTACTTC.

The sample holds many counts of this clonotype. V gene TRBV11-1 combines with J gene TRBJ2-7; tentative D call: TRBD2 (5 bases). Between the trimmed V and J ends, which lost 1 base and 1 base, there was a span of 17 bases. CDR3 size: 17 residues. Germline lookup yields CDR1 SGHAT and CDR2 FQDESV (reference sequence). The DNA of the CDR3 is TGTGCCAGCAGCTTAGAGCCCCCGGGGTGGAGTTCCTACGAGCAGTACTTC. Its protein product is CASSLEPPGWSSYEQYF.

This clonotype was counted many times. V and J are TRBV9 and TRBJ2-1, with 8 bases that match TRBD2. Losses at the gene ends were 0 bases for V and 5 bases for J; bases not matched to a gene: 4. CDR3 size: 15 residues. The germline gives CDR1 SGDLS, CDR2 YYNGEE. CDR3 coding DNA: TGTGCCAGCAGCGTAGGGAGCGGGAGTCACAATGAGCAGTTCTTC. This translates into CASSVGSGSHNEQFF.

This clonotype was counted a single time. Because the CDR3 is missing its conserved closing phenylalanine or tryptophan, this is likely a read error. The chain links TRBV7-2 to TRBJ1-6; D not resolved. The CDR3 has 13 amino acids. CDR1 SGHTA and CDR2 FQGNSA come from the germline V gene. V dropped 1 base and J dropped 9 bases, with 7 bases sitting between them. Written as DNA, the CDR3 is TGTGCCAGCAGCTTAGATCAAACTTCACCCCTCCACGTT. This codes for CASSLDQTSPLHV.

This clonotype was observed a handful of times. J is TRBJ2-2 and V is TRBV3-1, with TRBD2 matching over 8 bases. Germline values: CDR1 LGHDT, CDR2 YNNKEL (reference sequence). With 4 bases clipped from V and 4 bases from J, the junction kept 5 bases outside the gene matches. This CDR3 contains 15 residues. The CDR3 coding sequence is TGTGCCAGCAGCCCCAGGCGGGGGGTCACCGGGGAGCTGTTTTTT. Its translation is CASSPRRGVTGELFF.

This clonotype was seen repeatedly, ten times or more. This sequence joins TRBV7-2 and TRBJ1-1; D is unresolved. Per the germline V gene, CDR1 is SGHTA and CDR2 is FQGNSA. Trimming pared 5 bases from V and 11 bases from J, leaving 15 bases between. This CDR3 is 12 amino acids long. The DNA of the CDR3 is TGTGCCAGCAGCCCGACCCGGGGAGTCGCTTTCTTT. Protein sequence: CASSPTRGVAFF.